Listed here are 2 T cell receptor beta chains from one sample, sequenced in a study of identical twins. TCRdb re-called the 5' RACE reads with MiXCR, one entry per CDR3 protein. Of 1.5 million to 2 million distinct CDR3 sequences listed, about 32% are singletons. The sequencing input was cord blood. The receptor set was obtained from a newborn girl in good health.

With respect to this clonotype: One end of the junction is discordant with germline, which a read error may explain. The J gene is TRBJ2-1, the V gene TRBV7-7, with 7 positions matching TRBD2. The CDR3 is made up of 16 amino acids. Germline V gives CDR1 SSHAT, CDR2 FNYEAQ (reference sequence). CDR3 coding DNA: TGTGCCAGCGGCTTCCTGACTAGCCCTTCCTACAATGAACAGTTCTTC. This gives the protein CASGFLTSPSYNEQFF.

V gene TRBV27 combines with J gene TRBJ1-6, with 9 bases aligning to TRBD1. Looked up from germline, CDR1 is MNHEY and CDR2 is SMNVEV (reference sequence). V was pared by 4 bases and J by 0 bases, with 1 base of the junction left unmatched. The CDR3 runs to 16 residues. CDR3 sequence: CASSSQGASYNSPLHF. CDR3 DNA: TGTGCCAGCAGTTCACAGGGGGCCTCCTATAATTCACCCCTCCACTTT.